The count of the clone carrying this TCR beta chain is one. This sample stems from a study of OX40 agonist ivuxolimab in advanced cancers. Study as a whole: With ivuxolimab, an agonistic anti-OX40 (CD134) antibody, patients were treated. Three patients responded partially, comprising one with hepatocellular carcinoma and two with cutaneous melanoma. Cohort: about 80% men, mean age about 60, aged about 20 to 79.

Generated by immunoSEQ multiplex PCR, the TCRdb table keeps only in-frame clones and is missing some. The sample includes some 80,000 clones, approximately 90% of them seen just once. CDR3 size: 13 residues. The clonotype was recovered from an adult with an advanced solid tumor such as melanoma, head and neck, liver or kidney cancer. Sequencing was performed on CD4+ or CD8+ T cells sorted from blood, taken in a trial of the OX40 agonist ivuxolimab. The chain couples TRBV21-1 to TRBJ1-1. TRBV21-1 is annotated as a pseudogene. The CDR3 loop reads CASSKEACTEAFF. DNA of the CDR3: TGTGCCAGCAGCAAAGAGGCCTGCACTGAAGCTTTCTTT.